The sequence of this T cell receptor beta chain was determined in a study of T cell responses to AZD1222 COVID-19 vaccine. Points from the study as a whole: Donors were largely white British and mainly female; clonal diversity was possibly underestimated. Dominant at 160-218 and 743-854, vaccine-associated CD4 TCRs also spanned spike.

Germline CDR1 is MDHEN and CDR2 is SYDVKM. This CDR3 region has 14 residues. V lost 5 bases to trimming and J lost 6 bases, with 16 bases between them. The data were produced by immunoSEQ multiplex PCR, yet TCRdb's version contains in-frame clones alone and is incomplete. The table includes some 140,000 clones, approximately 80% detected once. About this clone itself: Its antigen is unidentified.

The sequencing here drew on peripheral blood, taken on day 0 of AZD1222 vaccination. The TCR sequence derives from an adult in good health. The chain has TRBV28 and TRBJ1-1; D is undetermined. In DNA, the CDR3 is TGTGCCAGCAGTCCCCCCCGGGCTTACGCTGAAGCTTTCTTT. It encodes CASSPPRAYAEAFF.